The 4 T cell receptor beta chains reported below all come from one sample, sequenced in a study of neoadjuvant anti-PD-1 for oral cavity cancer. Data came from immunoSEQ multiplex PCR; TCRdb stores just in-frame clones and leaves some out. The sample shows fewer than 90,000 clones, around 84% of them seen only once. Time point meaning: after neoadjuvant nivolumab, at surgical resection. This sample comprised PBMCs, obtained after nivolumab (anti-PD-1) treatment. The source of these receptors is a person aged 40 to 85 with oral cavity squamous cell carcinoma.

The chain employs TRBV7-3 and TRBJ2-3; no definite D call. Germline assignment: CDR1 SGHTA and CDR2 FQGTGA. This CDR3 is 15 amino acids long. Trimming took off 2 bases at V and 6 bases at J, with 15 bases between the two ends. The CDR3 spells CASSLSVGGSDTQYF. CDR3 DNA: TGTGCCAGCAGCTTATCGGTTGGTGGTTCGGATACGCAGTATTTT.

DNA for the CDR3: TGTGCCAGCAGTTTACTCCCCCTTCCTAGGGGGGAGACCCAGTACTTC. Encoded protein: CASSLLPLPRGETQYF. The rearrangement links TRBV6-5 to TRBJ2-5; possible D gene TRBD1, 6 bases. Trimming took off 4 bases at V and 5 bases at J, with 20 bases between the two ends. This CDR3 region has 16 residues. Germline V CDR1 and CDR2: MNHEY, SVGAGI.

The CDR3 DNA follows: TGTGCCAGCACCGCAGGGAGGGGGACTAGCGGATACAATGAGCAGTTCTTC. As protein: CASTAGRGTSGYNEQFF. V and J are TRBV9 and TRBJ2-1; 11 bases are shared with TRBD2. CDR1 is SGDLS, CDR2 YYNGEE, per germline. This CDR3 comprises 17 residues. J was trimmed by 4 bases and V by 6 bases; bases with no gene match: 12. The full variable domain, completed using reference TRBV9 and TRBJ2-1, is DSGVTQTPKHLITATGQRVTLRCSPRSGDLSVYWYQQSLDQGLQFLIQYYNGEERAKGNILERFSAQQFPDLHSELNLSSLELGDSALYFCASTAGRGTSGYNEQFFGPGTRLTVL.

The rearrangement uses TRBV28 and TRBJ2-3; 10 bases are shared with TRBD2. Germline CDR1 and CDR2: MDHEN and SYDVKM. The CDR3 totals 18 residues. Trimming removed 8 bases from V and 0 bases from J; junction bases left unmatched: 14. The CDR3 DNA sequence: TGTGCCAGCTCCCTCGGGCTAGCGGGAGTTGCGAGCACAGATACGCAGTATTTT. Protein: CASSLGLAGVASTDTQYF. The full variable domain, with the rest looked up from reference TRBV28 and TRBJ2-3, is DVKVTQSSRYLVKRTGEKVFLECVQDMDHENMFWYRQDPGLGLRLIYFSYDVKMKEKGDIPEGYSVSREKKERFSLILESASTNQTSMYLCASSLGLAGVASTDTQYFGPGTRLTVL.